A single sample is the source of the 9 T cell receptor beta chains below, sequenced in a study of shared clonotypes between healthy human individuals. Method: immunoSEQ multiplex PCR; TCRdb's copy keeps in-frame clones and lacks some. This sample yields around 350,000 clones, of which more than 60% are seen a single time; more than 9% belongs to the top ten. Sequenced material: memory CD4+ T cells sorted from blood. The sample's subset: CD45RA-negative fraction. Every receptor here comes from a man aged 30 to 45 in good health.

Remarks on this clone: At the DNA level, this CDR3 is encoded by other sequences in the same sample as well. This sequence joins TRBV5-4 and TRBJ2-3; 8 bases fit TRBD1. The J segment lost 4 bases and the V segment lost 4 bases, leaving 5 bases of the junction unmatched. The CDR3 consists of 14 residues. Germline V gene data show CDR1 as SGHNT and CDR2 as YYREEE (reference sequence). The CDR3 DNA reads as TGTGCCAGCAGCCCCGGGACAGGCGCAGATACGCAGTATTTT. Protein sequence: CASSPGTGADTQYF. The entire variable domain, with the rest obtained from reference TRBV5-4 and TRBJ2-3, is as follows: ETGVTQSPTHLIKTRGQQVTLRCSSQSGHNTVSWYQQALGQGPQFIFQYYREEENGRGNFPPRFSGLQFPNYSSELNVNALELDDSALYLCASSPGTGADTQYFGPGTRLTVL.

The rearrangement joins TRBV7-9 to TRBJ2-3; D might be TRBD2 (5 bases). This CDR3 is built from 15 residues. Germline lookup yields CDR1 SEHNR and CDR2 FQNEAQ (reference sequence). V lost 5 bases and J lost 0, with 12 bases in between. Here the CDR3 reads CASSPEGLSTDTQYF. CDR3 DNA sequence: TGTGCCAGCAGCCCCGAGGGCCTCAGCACAGATACGCAGTATTTT.

The chain is built from TRBV11-3 and TRBJ1-2, with TRBD1 as a possible D gene (6 bases). CDR1 is SGHNT and CDR2 is YENEEA in the germline V gene. Trimming removed 1 base at V and 2 bases at J, with 14 bases between. The CDR3 covers 16 residues. The CDR3 is CASSLAPRGGNYGYTF. The DNA for the CDR3 is TGTGCCAGCAGCTTAGCGCCTAGGGGGGGGAACTATGGCTACACCTTC.

This chain joins TRBV5-1 and TRBJ2-7; 10 positions match TRBD2. The CDR3 has 15 amino acids. The trim removed 0 bases at V and 9 bases at J, leaving 9 bases unmatched. CDR1 is SGHRS, CDR2 YFSETQ, per germline. The CDR3 DNA reads as TGCGCCAGCAGCTTGGCGGTAGCGGGAGGACACGGGCAGTACTTC. This encodes CASSLAVAGGHGQYF.

Points on this clone: The sample contains more than one DNA sequence encoding this CDR3. The chain recombines TRBV10-3 with TRBJ2-3, with 8 nucleotides matching TRBD2. This CDR3 spans 16 amino acids. V shed 2 bases, J shed 2 bases, and the junction held 6 bases outside the gene matches. CDR1 is ENHRY, CDR2 SYGVKD, per germline. The CDR3 loop is CAISEGLAPDTDTQYF. CDR3 nucleotides: TGTGCCATCAGTGAGGGACTAGCTCCTGACACAGATACGCAGTATTTT.

The chain employs TRBV7-9 and TRBJ2-1; D may be TRBD1 (5 bases). Trimming removed 5 bases from V and 4 bases from J, with 15 bases in between. The CDR3 runs 15 residues. Germline CDR1 SEHNR, CDR2 FQNEAQ (reference sequence). DNA for the CDR3: TGTGCCAGCAGCCATAACTCAGGGAAGTACAATGAGCAGTTCTTC. Its protein is CASSHNSGKYNEQFF.

The chain joins TRBV4-2 to TRBJ1-5, with D hard to call. Germline V gives CDR1 LGHNA, CDR2 YNFKEQ. The CDR3 runs 15 residues. The germline V and J ends were trimmed by 4 bases and 3 bases, with 13 bases remaining between them. The CDR3: CASSLDGQINQPQHF. The CDR3 DNA sequence: TGTGCCAGCAGCCTAGACGGGCAGATCAATCAGCCCCAGCATTTT.

V usage is TRBV28 and J usage is TRBJ2-5; 9 bases line up with TRBD1. The CDR3 runs to 14 residues. V gave up 5 bases and J gave up 5 bases; unmatched junction bases: 6. Per the germline V gene, CDR1 is MDHEN and CDR2 is SYDVKM. CDR3 sequence (DNA): TGTGCCAGCAGTACTACAGGGGGCGGCGAGACCCAGTACTTC. Encoded protein: CASSTTGGGETQYF.

The V gene is TRBV6-5, the J gene TRBJ1-1, with D uncertain. With 0 bases removed from V and 4 bases from J, the gap between germline ends came to 12 bases. The CDR3 extends over 15 amino acids. Germline V gene lookup returns CDR1 MNHEY and CDR2 SVGAGI. The CDR3, as DNA: TGTGCCAGCAGTTACTCTTTGGGATCTGGCACTGAAGCTTTCTTT. Its protein is CASSYSLGSGTEAFF.